This TCR beta chain was retrieved from a study of radiotherapy plus CTLA-4 blockade in lung cancer. The study, taken as a whole, reports: After treatment with radiotherapy plus ipilimumab, TCR clones that came from the tumor expanded in blood. Early blood T cell clone changes and increased post-radiation serum interferon-beta were reportedly the strongest response predictors.

The assay was immunoSEQ multiplex PCR, and TCRdb's table has in-frame clones only and misses some. The sample shows about 87,000 clones, 70% to 90% of them seen only once. Of note for this clone: Antigen specificity is unknown.

V lost 3 bases, J lost 6 bases, and 6 bases lay in between. Germline values: CDR1 SGHAT, CDR2 FQNNGV. The CDR3 loop spans 12 amino acids. The clonotype comes from a human donor with non-small cell lung cancer that progressed on radiotherapy plus ipilimumab. This specimen consisted of peripheral blood, obtained from a patient treated with radiotherapy plus ipilimumab. The chain links TRBV11-2 to TRBJ1-5; no clear D. In DNA form, the CDR3 reads TGTGCCAGCAGCTTGGCCGGTCAGCCCCAGCATTTT. Its protein is CASSLAGQPQHF.